This T cell receptor beta chain was identified during a study of OX40 agonist ivuxolimab in advanced cancers. For this clone: Its antigen is unknown.

General study results and limits: Expanded clones were, on average, more numerous among CD8+ T cells than CD4+.

Systemic immunosuppression or a history of autoimmune disease excluded patients. Peripheral blood came from all dose cohorts at three timepoints. The data were produced by immunoSEQ multiplex PCR, yet TCRdb's version contains in-frame clones alone and is incomplete. The sample records about 28,000 clones, 75% to 90% being singletons. CDR1 SGHVS and CDR2 FNYEAQ come from the germline V gene. This CDR3 is 19 amino acids long. The V gene lost 7 bases and the J gene lost 4 bases, with 29 bases spanning the gap. This rearrangement joins TRBV7-6 to TRBJ2-1; D is perhaps TRBD2 (7 bases). The receptor comes from an adult with an advanced solid tumor such as melanoma, head and neck, liver or kidney cancer. Sequencing was performed on CD4+ or CD8+ T cells sorted from blood, taken in a trial of the OX40 agonist ivuxolimab. In DNA, the CDR3 is TGTGCCAGCACCCCCTTCCAACTGGGGGGGGCCTTAAAATACAATGAGCAGTTCTTC. The encoded protein is CASTPFQLGGALKYNEQFF.